The 8 T cell receptor beta chains in this list originate from one sample, sequenced in a study of identical twins. TCRdb called the 5' RACE reads again in MiXCR, with one record for every CDR3 protein. The table lists hundreds of thousands of distinct CDR3 sequences, roughly 6.2% of them singletons, with about 1.8% in the top ten. The sequenced material came from naive T cells sorted from blood. Receptors were obtained from a young man in good health.

This clonotype was seen ten or more times. The V and J genes are TRBV12-3 or TRBV12-4 and TRBJ2-1, with a tentative D call TRBD2 (5 bases). This CDR3 is 12 amino acids long. Trimming took 6 bases from V and 13 from J, leaving 16 bases between them. CDR3 nucleotides: TGTGCCAGCAGGCTACTGGACTTAGACCAGTTCTTC. It translates to CASRLLDLDQFF.

The rearrangement uses TRBV19 and TRBJ2-3; 8 bases align to TRBD2. The CDR3 length is 15 residues. Germline V gives CDR1 LNHDA, CDR2 SQIVND (reference sequence). Trimming cost V 5 bases and J 6 bases; bases outside gene matches: 10. The CDR3 is CASSRIGLAPDTQYF. For the CDR3, the DNA is TGTGCCAGTAGTCGGATAGGACTAGCCCCCGATACGCAGTATTTT.

This rearrangement joins TRBV5-5 to TRBJ1-2, with unresolved D. The CDR3 sequence is 13 residues long. Trimming cost V 3 bases and J 1 base, with 7 bases left between them. CDR1 is SGHKS and CDR2 is YYEKEE in the germline V gene (reference sequence). DNA for the CDR3: TGTGCCAGCAGCTGGACGGTTAACTATGGCTACACCTTC. Its translation is CASSWTVNYGYTF.

This clonotype was counted at least ten times. The genes are TRBV6-2 or TRBV6-3 and TRBJ1-5; perhaps TRBD1 as D (6 bases). CDR3 length: 13 residues. Germline CDR1 MNHEY, CDR2 SVGEGT. The germline V and J ends were trimmed by 4 bases and 6 bases, with 10 bases remaining between them. The CDR3 loop is CASSSGTSQPQHF. CDR3 nucleotide sequence: TGTGCCAGCAGTTCCGGGACATCTCAGCCCCAGCATTTT.

Many counts were recorded for this clonotype. The chain is built from TRBV27 and TRBJ2-7; 8 nucleotides align to TRBD1. The V gene end was trimmed by 6 bases and the J gene end by 2 bases; junction bases not matched to a gene: 0. CDR1 MNHEY and CDR2 SMNVEV come from the germline V gene (reference sequence). The CDR3 is 12 amino acids. The DNA of the CDR3 is TGTGCCAGCAGACAGGGGGCCTACGAGCAGTACTTC. Protein sequence: CASRQGAYEQYF.

This clonotype has ten or more counts. The chain uses TRBV5-6 and TRBJ2-7; D is possibly TRBD1 (6 bases). The CDR3 sequence is 16 residues long. The germline CDR1 and CDR2 sequences are SGHDT and YYEEEE. The V end lost 3 bases, the J end lost 6 bases, and 22 bases lay between the germline ends. CDR3 DNA sequence: TGTGCCAGCAGCTACGCCCTGGGGGCCCCGGGCGGCGAGCAGTACGTC. Its translation: CASSYALGAPGGEQYV.

This clonotype has only a few counts. This rearrangement joins TRBV7-3 to TRBJ2-1; 8 bases map to TRBD2. V shed 3 bases and J 7 bases; nucleotides not matched to a gene: 5. Germline CDR1 is SGHTA and CDR2 is FQGTGA. The CDR3 consists of 14 residues. As DNA, the CDR3 is TGTGCCAGCAGCTTGAGTAGCGGGGAAAATGAGCAGTTCTTC. It encodes CASSLSSGENEQFF.

At least ten counts were recorded for this clonotype. The rearrangement joins TRBV12-3 or TRBV12-4 to TRBJ2-7, with TRBD1 matching over 7 bases. Germline trimming cut 6 bases from V and 2 bases from J; bases unmatched to any gene: 10. There are 15 residues in the CDR3. CDR3 loop: CASSNTGTVAYEQYF. CDR3 in DNA: TGTGCCAGCAGCAACACCGGGACAGTCGCCTACGAGCAGTACTTC.